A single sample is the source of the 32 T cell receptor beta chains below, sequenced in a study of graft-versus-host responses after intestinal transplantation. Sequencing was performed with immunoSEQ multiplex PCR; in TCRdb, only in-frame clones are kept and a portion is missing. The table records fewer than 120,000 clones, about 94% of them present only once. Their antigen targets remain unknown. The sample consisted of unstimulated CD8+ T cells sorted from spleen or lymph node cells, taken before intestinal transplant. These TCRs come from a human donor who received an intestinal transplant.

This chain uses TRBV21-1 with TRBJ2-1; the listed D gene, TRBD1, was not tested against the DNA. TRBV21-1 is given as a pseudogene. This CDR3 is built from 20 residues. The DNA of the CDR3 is TGTGCCAGCAGCAAATTCGAGACAGGGGGCAGCTTGACCGCGCAACATGAGCAGTTCTTC. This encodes CASSKFETGGSLTAQHEQFF.

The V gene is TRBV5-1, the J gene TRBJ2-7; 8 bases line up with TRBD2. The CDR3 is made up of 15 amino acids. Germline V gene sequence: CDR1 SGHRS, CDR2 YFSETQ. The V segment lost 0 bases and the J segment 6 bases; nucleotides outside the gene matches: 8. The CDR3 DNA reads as TGCGCCAGCAGCTTGGTCACAGCGGGAGCTGTCGAGCAGTACTTC. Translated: CASSLVTAGAVEQYF.

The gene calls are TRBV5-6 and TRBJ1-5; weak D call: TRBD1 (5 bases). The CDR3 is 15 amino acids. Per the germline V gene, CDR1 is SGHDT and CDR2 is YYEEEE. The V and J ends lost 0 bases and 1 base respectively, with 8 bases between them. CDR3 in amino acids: CASSLGGGSNQPQHF. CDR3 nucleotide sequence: TGTGCCAGCAGCTTGGGGGGGGGAAGCAATCAGCCCCAGCATTTT.

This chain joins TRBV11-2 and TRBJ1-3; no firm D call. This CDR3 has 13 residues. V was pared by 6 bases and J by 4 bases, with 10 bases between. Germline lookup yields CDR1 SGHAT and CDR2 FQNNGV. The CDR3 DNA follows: TGTGCCAGCAGAGCCGGGATAGGAAACACCATATATTTT. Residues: CASRAGIGNTIYF.

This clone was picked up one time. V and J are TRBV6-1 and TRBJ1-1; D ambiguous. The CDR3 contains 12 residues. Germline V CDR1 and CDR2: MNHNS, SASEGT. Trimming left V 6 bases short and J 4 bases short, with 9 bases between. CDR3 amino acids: CASSAGSTEAFF. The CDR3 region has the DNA TGTGCCAGCAGCGCAGGTAGCACTGAAGCTTTCTTT.

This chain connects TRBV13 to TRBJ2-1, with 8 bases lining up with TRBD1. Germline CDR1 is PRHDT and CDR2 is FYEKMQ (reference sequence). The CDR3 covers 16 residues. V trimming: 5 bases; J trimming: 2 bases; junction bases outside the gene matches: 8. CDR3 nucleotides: TGTGCCAGCAGCACGACCGGGACAGGCCCCTACAATGAGCAGTTCTTC. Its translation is CASSTTGTGPYNEQFF.

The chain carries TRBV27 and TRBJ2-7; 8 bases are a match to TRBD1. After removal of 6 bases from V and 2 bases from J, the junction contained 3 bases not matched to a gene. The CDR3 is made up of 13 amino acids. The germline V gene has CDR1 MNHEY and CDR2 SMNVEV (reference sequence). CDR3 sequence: CASSPTGAYEQYF. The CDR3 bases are TGTGCCAGCAGCCCGACAGGGGCCTACGAGCAGTACTTC.

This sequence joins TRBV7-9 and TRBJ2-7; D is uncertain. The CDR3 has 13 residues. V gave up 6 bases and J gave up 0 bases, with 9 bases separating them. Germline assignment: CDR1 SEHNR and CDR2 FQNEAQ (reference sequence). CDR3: CASSTDLSYEQYF. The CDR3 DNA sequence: TGTGCCAGCAGTACTGACCTCTCCTACGAGCAGTACTTC.

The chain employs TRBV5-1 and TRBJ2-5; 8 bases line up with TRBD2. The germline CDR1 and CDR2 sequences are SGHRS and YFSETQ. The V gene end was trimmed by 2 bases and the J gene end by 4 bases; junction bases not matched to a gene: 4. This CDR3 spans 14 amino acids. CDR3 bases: TGCGCCAGCAGCTTTCGGACTAGCCTAGAGACCCAGTACTTC. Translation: CASSFRTSLETQYF.

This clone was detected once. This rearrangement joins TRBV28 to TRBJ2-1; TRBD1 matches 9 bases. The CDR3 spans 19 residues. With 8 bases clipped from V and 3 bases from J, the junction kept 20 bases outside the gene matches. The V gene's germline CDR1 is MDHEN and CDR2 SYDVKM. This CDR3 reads CASVYRGLRASGIYNEQFF. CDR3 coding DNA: TGTGCCAGCGTTTACAGGGGGCTCCGTGCTAGCGGCATCTACAATGAGCAGTTCTTC.

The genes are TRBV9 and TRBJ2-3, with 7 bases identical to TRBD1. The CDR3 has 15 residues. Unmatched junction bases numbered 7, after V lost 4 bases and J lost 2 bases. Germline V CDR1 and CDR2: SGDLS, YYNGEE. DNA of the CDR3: TGTGCCAGCAGCCCCTGGGACAGACCCACAGATACGCAGTATTTT. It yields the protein CASSPWDRPTDTQYF.

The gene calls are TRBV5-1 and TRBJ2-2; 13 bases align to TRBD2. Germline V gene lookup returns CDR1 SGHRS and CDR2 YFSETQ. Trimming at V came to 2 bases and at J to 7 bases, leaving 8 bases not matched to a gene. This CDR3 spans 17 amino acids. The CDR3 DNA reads TGCGCCAGCAGCTTCGACGGACTAGCGGGAGACTTCGGGGAGCTGTTTTTT. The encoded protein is CASSFDGLAGDFGELFF.

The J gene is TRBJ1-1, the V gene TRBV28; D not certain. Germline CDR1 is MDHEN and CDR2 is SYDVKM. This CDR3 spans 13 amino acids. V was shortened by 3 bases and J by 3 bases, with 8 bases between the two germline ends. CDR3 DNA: TGTGCCAGCAGTTTGCGGGTTCACACTGAAGCTTTCTTT. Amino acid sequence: CASSLRVHTEAFF.

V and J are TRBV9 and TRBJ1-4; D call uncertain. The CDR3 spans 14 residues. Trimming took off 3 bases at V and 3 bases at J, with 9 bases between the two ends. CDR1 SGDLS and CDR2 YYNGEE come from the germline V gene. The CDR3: CASSGTPSNEKLFF. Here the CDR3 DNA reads TGTGCCAGCAGCGGGACTCCGTCTAATGAAAAACTGTTTTTT.

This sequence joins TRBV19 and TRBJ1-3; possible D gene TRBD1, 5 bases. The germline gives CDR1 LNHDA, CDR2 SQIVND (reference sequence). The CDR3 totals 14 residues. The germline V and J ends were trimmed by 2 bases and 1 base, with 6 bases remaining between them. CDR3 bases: TGTGCCAGTAGTATAAACAGGTCTGGAAACACCATATATTTT. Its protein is CASSINRSGNTIYF.

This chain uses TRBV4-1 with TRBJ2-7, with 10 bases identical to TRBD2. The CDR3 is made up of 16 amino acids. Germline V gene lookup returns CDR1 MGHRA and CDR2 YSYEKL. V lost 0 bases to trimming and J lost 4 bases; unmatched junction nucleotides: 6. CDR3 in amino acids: CASSQEASGRLYEQYF. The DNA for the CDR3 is TGCGCCAGCAGCCAAGAGGCTAGCGGGAGACTGTACGAGCAGTACTTC.

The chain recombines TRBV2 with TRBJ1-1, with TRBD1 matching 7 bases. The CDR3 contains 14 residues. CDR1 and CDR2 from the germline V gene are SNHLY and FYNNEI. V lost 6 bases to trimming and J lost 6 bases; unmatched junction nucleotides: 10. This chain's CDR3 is CASRYRGVVPEAFF. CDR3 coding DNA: TGTGCCAGCAGGTACAGGGGAGTGGTTCCTGAAGCTTTCTTT.

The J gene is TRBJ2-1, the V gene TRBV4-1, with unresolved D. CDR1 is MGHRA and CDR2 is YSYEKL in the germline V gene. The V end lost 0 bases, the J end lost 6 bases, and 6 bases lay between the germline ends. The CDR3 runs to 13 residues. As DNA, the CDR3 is TGCGCCAGCAGCCAAGAGAAAACCAATGAGCAGTTCTTC. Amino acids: CASSQEKTNEQFF.

Written as DNA, the CDR3 is TGTGCCATCACCGACGAACGGACAGTCTCCTACGAGCAGTACTTC. Its translation is CAITDERTVSYEQYF. The gene calls are TRBV10-3 and TRBJ2-7; D might be TRBD1 (6 bases). CDR1 and CDR2 (germline): ENHRY, SYGVKD. Deletions cut 7 bases from V and 0 bases from J, with 16 bases between. CDR3 size: 15 residues.

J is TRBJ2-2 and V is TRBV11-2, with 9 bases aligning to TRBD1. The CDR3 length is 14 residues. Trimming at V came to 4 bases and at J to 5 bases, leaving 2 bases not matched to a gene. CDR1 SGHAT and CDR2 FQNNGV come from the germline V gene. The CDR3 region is CASSSGQGTGELFF. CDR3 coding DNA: TGTGCCAGCAGCTCCGGACAGGGGACCGGGGAGCTGTTTTTT.

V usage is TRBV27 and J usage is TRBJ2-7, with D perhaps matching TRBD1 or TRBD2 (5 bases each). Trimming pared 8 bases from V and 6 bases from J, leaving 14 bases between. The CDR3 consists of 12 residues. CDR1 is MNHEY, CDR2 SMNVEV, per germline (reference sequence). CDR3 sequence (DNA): TGTGCCAGCTCGCTGGGGGTCGGCGAGCAGTACTTC. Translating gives CASSLGVGEQYF.

The CDR3 sequence is CASSPGLYEQYF. CDR3 nucleotides: TGTGCCAGCAGCCCGGGCCTCTACGAGCAGTACTTC. This chain connects TRBV7-8 to TRBJ2-7, with D unclear. The length of the CDR3 is 12 residues. CDR1 is SGHVS and CDR2 is FQNEAQ in the germline V gene. The germline V and J ends were trimmed by 5 bases and 3 bases, with 8 bases remaining between them.

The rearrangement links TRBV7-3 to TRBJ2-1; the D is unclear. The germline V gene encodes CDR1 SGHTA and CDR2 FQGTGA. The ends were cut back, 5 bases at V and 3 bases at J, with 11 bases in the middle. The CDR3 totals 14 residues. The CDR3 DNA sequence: TGTGCCAGCAGCCCAGCTAGTCTCTACAATGAGCAGTTCTTC. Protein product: CASSPASLYNEQFF.

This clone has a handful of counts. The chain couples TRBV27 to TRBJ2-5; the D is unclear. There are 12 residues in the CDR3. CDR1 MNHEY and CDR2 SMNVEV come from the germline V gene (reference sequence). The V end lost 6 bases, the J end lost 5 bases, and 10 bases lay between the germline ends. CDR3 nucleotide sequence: TGTGCCAGCAGCCTAGTCGGGGAGACCCAGTACTTC. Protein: CASSLVGETQYF.

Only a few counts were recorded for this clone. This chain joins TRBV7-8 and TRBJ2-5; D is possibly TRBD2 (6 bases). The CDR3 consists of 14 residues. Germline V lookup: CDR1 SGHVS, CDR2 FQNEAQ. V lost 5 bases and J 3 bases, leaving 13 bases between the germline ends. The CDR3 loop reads CASSPRGSEETQYF. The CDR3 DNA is TGTGCCAGCAGCCCCCGGGGGAGCGAAGAGACCCAGTACTTC. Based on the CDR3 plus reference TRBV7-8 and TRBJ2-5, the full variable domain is GAGVSQSPRYKVAKRGQDVALRCDPISGHVSLFWYQQALGQGPEFLTYFQNEAQLDKSGLPSDRFFAERPEGSVSTLKIQRTQQEDSAVYLCASSPRGSEETQYFGPGTRLLVL.

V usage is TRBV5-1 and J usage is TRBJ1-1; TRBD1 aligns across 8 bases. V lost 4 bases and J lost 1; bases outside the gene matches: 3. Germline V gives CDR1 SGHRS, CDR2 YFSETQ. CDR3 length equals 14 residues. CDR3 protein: CASSTGTGNTEAFF. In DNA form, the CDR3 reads TGCGCCAGCAGCACCGGGACAGGGAACACTGAAGCTTTCTTT.

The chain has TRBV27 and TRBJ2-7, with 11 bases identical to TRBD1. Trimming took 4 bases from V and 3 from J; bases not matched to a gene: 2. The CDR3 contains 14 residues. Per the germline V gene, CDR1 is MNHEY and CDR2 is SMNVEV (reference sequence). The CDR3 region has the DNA TGTGCCAGCAGTTCCGGGACAGGGGGCTACGAGCAGTACTTC. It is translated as CASSSGTGGYEQYF.

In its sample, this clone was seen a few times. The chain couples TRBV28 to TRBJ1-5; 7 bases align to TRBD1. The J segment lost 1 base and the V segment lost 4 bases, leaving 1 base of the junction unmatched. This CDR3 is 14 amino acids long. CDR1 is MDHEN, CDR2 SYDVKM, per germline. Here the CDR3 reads CASSSRGSNQPQHF. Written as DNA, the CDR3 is TGTGCCAGCAGTTCCAGGGGGAGCAATCAGCCCCAGCATTTT.

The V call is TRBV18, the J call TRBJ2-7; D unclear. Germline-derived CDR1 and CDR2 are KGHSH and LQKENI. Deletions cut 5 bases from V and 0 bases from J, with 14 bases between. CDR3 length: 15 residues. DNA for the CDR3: TGTGCCAGCTCAGACGGTGATAACGACTCCTACGAGCAGTACTTC. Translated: CASSDGDNDSYEQYF.

CDR3 amino acids: CASSEIAALSEQYF. In DNA form, the CDR3 reads TGTGCCAGCAGTGAGATAGCGGCCTTGAGTGAGCAGTACTTC. The chain employs TRBV2 and TRBJ2-7, with a tentative D call TRBD2 (6 bases). CDR3 length: 14 amino acids. Germline assignment: CDR1 SNHLY and CDR2 FYNNEI. Trimming pared 3 bases from V and 7 bases from J, leaving 16 bases between. Combining the CDR3 with reference TRBV2 and TRBJ2-7 gives the whole variable domain EPEVTQTPSHQVTQMGQEVILRCVPISNHLYFYWYRQILGQKVEFLVSFYNNEISEKSEIFDDQFSVERPDGSNFTLKIRSTKLEDSAMYFCASSEIAALSEQYFGPGTRLTVT.

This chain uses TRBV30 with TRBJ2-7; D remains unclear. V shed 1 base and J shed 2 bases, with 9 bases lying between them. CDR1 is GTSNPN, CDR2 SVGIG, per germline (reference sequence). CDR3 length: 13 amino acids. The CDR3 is CAWSEAYAYEQYF. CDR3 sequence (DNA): TGTGCCTGGAGTGAGGCTTACGCCTACGAGCAGTACTTC.

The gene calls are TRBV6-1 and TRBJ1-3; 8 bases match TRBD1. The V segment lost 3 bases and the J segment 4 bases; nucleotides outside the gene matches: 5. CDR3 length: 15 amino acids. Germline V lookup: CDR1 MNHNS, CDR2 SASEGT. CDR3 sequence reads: CASSDPTGVGNTIYF. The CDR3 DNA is TGTGCCAGCAGTGACCCGACAGGGGTCGGAAACACCATATATTTT.